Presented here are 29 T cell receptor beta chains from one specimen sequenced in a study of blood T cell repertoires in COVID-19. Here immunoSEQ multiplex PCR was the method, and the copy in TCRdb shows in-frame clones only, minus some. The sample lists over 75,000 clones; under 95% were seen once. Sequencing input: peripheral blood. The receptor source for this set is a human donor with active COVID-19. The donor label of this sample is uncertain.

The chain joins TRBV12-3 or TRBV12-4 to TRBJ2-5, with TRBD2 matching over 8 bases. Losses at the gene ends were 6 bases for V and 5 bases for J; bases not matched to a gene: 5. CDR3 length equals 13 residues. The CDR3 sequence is CASSPGGRETQYF. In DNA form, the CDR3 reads TGTGCCAGCAGCCCCGGCGGGAGGGAGACCCAGTACTTC.

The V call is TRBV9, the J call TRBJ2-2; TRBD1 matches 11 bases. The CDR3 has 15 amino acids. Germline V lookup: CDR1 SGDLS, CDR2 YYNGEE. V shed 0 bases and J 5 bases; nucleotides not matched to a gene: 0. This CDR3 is CASSVGDRGTGELFF. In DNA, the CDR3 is TGTGCCAGCAGCGTAGGGGACAGGGGGACCGGGGAGCTGTTTTTT.

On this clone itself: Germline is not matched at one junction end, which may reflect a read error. The CDR3 sequence is CASSLARGATGELFF. The CDR3 nucleotides read TGTGCTAGCAGCCTGGCCCGGGGGGCCACCGGGGAGCTGTTTTTT. This chain connects TRBV7-7 to TRBJ2-2, with a tentative D call TRBD2 (7 bases). Looked up from germline, CDR1 is SSHAT and CDR2 is FNYEAQ (reference sequence). The CDR3 sequence is 15 residues long.

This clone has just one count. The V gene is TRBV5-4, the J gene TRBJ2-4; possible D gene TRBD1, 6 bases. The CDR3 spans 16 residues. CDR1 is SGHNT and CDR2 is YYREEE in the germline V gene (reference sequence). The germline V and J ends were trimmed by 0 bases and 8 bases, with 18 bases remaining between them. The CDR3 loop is CASSLVGAGAGDIQYF. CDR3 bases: TGTGCCAGCAGCTTGGTTGGGGCCGGGGCAGGGGACATTCAGTACTTC.

CDR3 sequence (DNA): TGTGCCAGCAGGTCTACTGGAAACACCATATATTTT. It yields the protein CASRSTGNTIYF. This sequence joins TRBV6-6 and TRBJ1-3; D remains unclear. Trimming removed 6 bases from V and 2 bases from J, with 5 bases in between. This CDR3 is 12 amino acids long. The germline V gene encodes CDR1 MNHNY and CDR2 SVGAGI (reference sequence).

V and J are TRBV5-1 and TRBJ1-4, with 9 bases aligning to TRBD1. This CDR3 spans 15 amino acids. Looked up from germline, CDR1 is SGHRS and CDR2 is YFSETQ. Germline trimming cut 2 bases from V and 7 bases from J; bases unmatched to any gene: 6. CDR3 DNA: TGCGCCAGCAGCTTAAGTGTACAGGGGGCTGAAAAACTGTTTTTT. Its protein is CASSLSVQGAEKLFF.

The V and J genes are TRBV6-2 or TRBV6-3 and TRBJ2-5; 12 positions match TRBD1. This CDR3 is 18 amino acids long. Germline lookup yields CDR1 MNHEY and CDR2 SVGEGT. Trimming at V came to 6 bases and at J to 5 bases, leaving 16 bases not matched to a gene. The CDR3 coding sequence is TGTGCCAGCAGCCAGCTCTCGGGGACAGGGGGCCTGTGGGAGACCCAGTACTTC. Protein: CASSQLSGTGGLWETQYF.

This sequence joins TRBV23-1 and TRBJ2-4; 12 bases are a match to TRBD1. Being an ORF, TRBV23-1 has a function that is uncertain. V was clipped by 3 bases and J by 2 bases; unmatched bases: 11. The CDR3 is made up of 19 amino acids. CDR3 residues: CASSHPGQGALATKNIQYF. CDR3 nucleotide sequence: TGCGCCAGCAGTCATCCGGGACAGGGGGCCCTCGCAACCAAAAACATTCAGTACTTC.

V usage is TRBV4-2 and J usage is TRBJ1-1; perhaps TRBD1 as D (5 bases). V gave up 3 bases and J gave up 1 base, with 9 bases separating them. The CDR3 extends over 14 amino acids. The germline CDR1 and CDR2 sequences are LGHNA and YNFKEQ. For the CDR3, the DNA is TGTGCCAGCAGCCACCCGGGGGGGAACACTGAAGCTTTCTTT. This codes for CASSHPGGNTEAFF.

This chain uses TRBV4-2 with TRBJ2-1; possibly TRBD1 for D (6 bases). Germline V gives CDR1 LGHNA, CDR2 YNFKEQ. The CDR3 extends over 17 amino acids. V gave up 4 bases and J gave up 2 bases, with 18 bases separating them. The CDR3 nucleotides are TGTGCCAGCAGCCCTCAGACATCGAGGGGGACCTACAATGAGCAGTTCTTC. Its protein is CASSPQTSRGTYNEQFF.

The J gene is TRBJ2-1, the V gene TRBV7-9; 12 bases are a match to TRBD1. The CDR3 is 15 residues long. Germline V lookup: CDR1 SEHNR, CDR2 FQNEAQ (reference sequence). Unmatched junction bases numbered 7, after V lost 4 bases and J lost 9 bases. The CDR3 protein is CASSSPGQGAFEQFF. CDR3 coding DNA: TGTGCCAGCAGCTCTCCGGGACAGGGGGCTTTTGAGCAGTTCTTC.

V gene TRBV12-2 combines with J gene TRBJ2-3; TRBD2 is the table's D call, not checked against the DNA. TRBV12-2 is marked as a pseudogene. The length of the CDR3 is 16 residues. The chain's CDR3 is CASRLVCLAGTDTQYF. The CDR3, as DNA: TGTGCAAGTCGCTTAGTCTGTCTAGCGGGGACAGATACGCAGTATTTT.

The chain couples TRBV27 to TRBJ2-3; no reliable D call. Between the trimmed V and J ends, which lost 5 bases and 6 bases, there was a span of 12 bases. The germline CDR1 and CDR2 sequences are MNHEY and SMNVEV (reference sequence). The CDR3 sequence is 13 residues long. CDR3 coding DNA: TGTGCCAGCAGTCTACCCCCCGGGGATACGCAGTATTTT. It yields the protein CASSLPPGDTQYF.

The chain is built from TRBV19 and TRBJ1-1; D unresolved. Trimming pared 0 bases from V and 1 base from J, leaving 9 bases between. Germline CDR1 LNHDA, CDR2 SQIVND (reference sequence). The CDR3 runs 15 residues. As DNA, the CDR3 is TGTGCCAGTAGTATAGATCGGGTGGCGAACACTGAAGCTTTCTTT. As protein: CASSIDRVANTEAFF.

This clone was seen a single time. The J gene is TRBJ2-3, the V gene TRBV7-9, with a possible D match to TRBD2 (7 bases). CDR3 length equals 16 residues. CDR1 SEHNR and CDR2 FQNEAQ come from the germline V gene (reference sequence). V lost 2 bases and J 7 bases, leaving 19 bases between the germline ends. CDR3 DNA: TGTGCCAGCAGCTTATCGGCGGGGGCACCCACGCATACGCAGTATTTT. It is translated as CASSLSAGAPTHTQYF.

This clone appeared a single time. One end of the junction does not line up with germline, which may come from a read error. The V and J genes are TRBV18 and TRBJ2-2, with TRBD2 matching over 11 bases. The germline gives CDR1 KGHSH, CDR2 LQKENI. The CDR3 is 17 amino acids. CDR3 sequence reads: CASSPPGLAANTGELFF. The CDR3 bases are TGTGCCAGCTCTCCACCGGGACTAGCGGCCAACACCGGGGAGCTGTTTTTT.

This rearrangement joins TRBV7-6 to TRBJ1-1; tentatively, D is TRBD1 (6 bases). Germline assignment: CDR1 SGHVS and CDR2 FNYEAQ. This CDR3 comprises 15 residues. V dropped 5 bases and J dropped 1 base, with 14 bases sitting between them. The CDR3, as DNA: TGTGCCAGCAGCACCGATCAACAGGGGAACACTGAAGCTTTCTTT. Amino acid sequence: CASSTDQQGNTEAFF. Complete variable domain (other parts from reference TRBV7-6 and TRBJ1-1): GAGVSQSPRYKVTKRGQDVALRCDPISGHVSLYWYRQALGQGPEFLTYFNYEAQQDKSGLPNDRFSAERPEGSISTLTIQRTEQRDSAMYRCASSTDQQGNTEAFFGQGTRLTVV.

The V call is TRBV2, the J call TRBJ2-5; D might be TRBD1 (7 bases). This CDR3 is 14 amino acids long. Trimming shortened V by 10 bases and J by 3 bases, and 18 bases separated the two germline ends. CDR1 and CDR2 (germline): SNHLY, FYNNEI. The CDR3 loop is CATLTDRTKETQYF. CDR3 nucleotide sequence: TGTGCCACCCTGACGGACAGGACTAAAGAGACCCAGTACTTC.

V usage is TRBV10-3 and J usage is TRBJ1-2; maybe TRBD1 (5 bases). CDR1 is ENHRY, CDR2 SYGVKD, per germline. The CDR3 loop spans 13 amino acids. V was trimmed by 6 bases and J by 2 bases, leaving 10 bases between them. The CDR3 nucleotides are TGTGCCATCAGGAAACAGGAGAACTATGGCTACACCTTC. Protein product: CAIRKQENYGYTF.

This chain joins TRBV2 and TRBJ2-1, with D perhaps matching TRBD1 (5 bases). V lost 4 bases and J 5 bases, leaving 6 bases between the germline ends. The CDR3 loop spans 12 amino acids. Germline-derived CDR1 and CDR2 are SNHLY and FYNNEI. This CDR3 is CASSARDNEQFF. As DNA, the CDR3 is TGTGCCAGCAGTGCCAGGGACAATGAGCAGTTCTTC.

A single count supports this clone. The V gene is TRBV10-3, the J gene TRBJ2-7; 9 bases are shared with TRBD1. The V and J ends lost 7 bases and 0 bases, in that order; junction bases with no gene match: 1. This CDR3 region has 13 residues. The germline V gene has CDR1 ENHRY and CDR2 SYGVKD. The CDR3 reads CAIMGQGSYEQYF. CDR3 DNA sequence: TGTGCCATCATGGGACAGGGCTCCTACGAGCAGTACTTC.

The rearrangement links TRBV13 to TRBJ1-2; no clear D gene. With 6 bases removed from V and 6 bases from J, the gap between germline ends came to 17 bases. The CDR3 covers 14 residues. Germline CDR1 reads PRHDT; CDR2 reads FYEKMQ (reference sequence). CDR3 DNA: TGTGCCAGCAGTGAGGCGTGGGTTGGTCATGGCTACACCTTC. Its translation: CASSEAWVGHGYTF.

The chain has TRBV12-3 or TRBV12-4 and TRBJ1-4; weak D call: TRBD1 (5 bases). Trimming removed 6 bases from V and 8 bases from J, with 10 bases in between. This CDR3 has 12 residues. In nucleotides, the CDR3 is TGTGCCAGCAGCTTTGGGGGGGAAAAACTGTTTTTT. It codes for CASSFGGEKLFF.

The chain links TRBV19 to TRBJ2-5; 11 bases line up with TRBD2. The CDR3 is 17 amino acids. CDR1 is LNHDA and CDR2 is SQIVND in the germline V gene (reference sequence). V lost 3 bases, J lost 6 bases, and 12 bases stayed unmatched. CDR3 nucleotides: TGTGCCAGTAGTATCCTAGCGGGGGGATCCCGACCAAAGACCCAGTACTTC. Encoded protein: CASSILAGGSRPKTQYF.

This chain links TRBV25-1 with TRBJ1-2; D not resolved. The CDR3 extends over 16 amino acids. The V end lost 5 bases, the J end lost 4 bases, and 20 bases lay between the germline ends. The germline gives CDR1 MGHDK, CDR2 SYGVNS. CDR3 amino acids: CASSPNLQWVGYGYTF. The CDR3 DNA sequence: TGTGCCAGCAGTCCCAACTTACAGTGGGTTGGCTATGGCTACACCTTC.

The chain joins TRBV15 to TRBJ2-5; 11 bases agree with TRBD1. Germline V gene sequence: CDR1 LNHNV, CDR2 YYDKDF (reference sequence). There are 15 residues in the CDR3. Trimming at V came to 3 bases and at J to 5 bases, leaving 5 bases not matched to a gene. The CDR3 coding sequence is TGTGCCACCAGCAGGGACAGGGGGCTCGGGGAGACCCAGTACTTC. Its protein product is CATSRDRGLGETQYF.

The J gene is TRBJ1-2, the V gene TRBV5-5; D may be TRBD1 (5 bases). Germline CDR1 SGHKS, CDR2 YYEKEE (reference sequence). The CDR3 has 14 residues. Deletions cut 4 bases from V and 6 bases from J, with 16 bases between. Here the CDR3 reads CASSPPGVGDGYTF. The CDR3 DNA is TGTGCCAGCAGCCCGCCGGGGGTGGGAGATGGCTACACCTTC. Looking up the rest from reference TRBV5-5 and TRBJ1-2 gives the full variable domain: DAGVTQSPTHLIKTRGQQVTLRCSPISGHKSVSWYQQVLGQGPQFIFQYYEKEERGRGNFPDRFSARQFPNYSSELNVNALLLGDSALYLCASSPPGVGDGYTFGSGTRLTVV.

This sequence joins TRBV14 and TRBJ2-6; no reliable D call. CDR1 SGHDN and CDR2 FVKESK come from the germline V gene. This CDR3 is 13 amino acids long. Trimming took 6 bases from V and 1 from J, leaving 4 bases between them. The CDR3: CASRSSGANVLTF. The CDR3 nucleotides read TGTGCCAGCAGGTCTTCTGGGGCCAACGTCCTGACTTTC.

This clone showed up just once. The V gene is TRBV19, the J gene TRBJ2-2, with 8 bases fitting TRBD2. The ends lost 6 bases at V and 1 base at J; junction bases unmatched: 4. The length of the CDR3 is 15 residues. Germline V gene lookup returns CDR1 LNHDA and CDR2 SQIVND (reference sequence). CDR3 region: CASRTGGKNTGELFF. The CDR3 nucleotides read TGTGCCAGTAGGACGGGGGGGAAGAACACCGGGGAGCTGTTTTTT.